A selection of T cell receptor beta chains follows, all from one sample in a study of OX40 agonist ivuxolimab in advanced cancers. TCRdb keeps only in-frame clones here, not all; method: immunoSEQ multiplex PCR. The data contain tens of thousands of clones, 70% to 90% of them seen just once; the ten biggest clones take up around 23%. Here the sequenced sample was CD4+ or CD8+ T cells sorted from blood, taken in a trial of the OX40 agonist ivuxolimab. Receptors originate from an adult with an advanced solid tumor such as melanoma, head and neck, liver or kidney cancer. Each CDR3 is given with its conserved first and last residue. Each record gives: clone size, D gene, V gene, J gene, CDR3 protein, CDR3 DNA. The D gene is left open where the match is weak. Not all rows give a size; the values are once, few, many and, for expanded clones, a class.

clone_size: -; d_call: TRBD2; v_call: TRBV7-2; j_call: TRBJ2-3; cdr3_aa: CASFTLAGARSTDTQYF; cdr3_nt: TGTGCCAGCTTCACACTAGCGGGAGCAAGGAGCACAGATACGCAGTATTTT
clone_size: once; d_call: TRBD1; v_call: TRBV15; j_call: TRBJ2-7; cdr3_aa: CATSTTGDPTYEQYF; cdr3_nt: TGTGCCACCAGCACCACAGGGGACCCTACCTACGAGCAGTACTTC
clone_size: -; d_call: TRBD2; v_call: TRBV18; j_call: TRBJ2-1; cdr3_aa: CASSPKPGTSVRGNEQFF; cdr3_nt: TGTGCCAGCTCACCTAAACCCGGGACTAGCGTCAGGGGTAATGAGCAGTTCTTC
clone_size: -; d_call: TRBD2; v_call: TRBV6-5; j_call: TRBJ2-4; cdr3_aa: CASSYGTSGAKNIQYF; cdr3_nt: TGTGCCAGCAGTTACGGGACTAGCGGAGCCAAAAACATTCAGTACTTC
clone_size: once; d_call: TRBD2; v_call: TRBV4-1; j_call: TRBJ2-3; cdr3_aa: CASSQERGLAGTDTQYF; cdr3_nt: TGCGCCAGCAGCCAAGAAAGGGGGCTAGCGGGAACAGATACGCAGTATTTT
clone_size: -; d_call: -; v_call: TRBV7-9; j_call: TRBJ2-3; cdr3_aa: CANAKDDTQYF; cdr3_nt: TGTGCCAACGCTAAAGACGATACGCAGTATTTT
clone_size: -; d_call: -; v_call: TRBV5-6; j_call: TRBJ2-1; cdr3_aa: CASSLVQGPRFF; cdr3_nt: TGTGCCAGCAGCTTGGTCCAGGGACCAAGGTTCTTC
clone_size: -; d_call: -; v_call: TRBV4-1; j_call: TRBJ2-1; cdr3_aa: CASSHRSGRNEQFF; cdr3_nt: TGCGCCAGCAGCCATCGTAGCGGCCGCAATGAGCAGTTCTTC
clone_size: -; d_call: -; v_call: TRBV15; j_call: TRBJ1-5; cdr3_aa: CATSRDKGYQPQHF; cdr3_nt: TGTGCCACCAGCAGAGATAAGGGTTATCAGCCCCAGCATTTT
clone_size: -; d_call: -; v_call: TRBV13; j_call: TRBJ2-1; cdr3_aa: CASSLTAEQFF; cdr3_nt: TGTGCCAGCAGCTTGACAGCGGAGCAGTTCTTC
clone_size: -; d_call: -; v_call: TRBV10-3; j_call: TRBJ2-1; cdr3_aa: CAISERQGVDEQFF; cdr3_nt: TGTGCCATCAGTGAGCGGCAGGGTGTCGATGAGCAGTTCTTC
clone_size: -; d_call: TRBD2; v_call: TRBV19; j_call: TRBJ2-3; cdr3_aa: CASSSLAGGPSDTQYF; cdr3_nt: TGTGCCAGTAGTTCACTAGCGGGAGGGCCCTCAGATACGCAGTATTTT
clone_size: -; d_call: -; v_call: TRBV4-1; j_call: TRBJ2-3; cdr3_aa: CASSHLFPGSTDTQYF; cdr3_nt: TGCGCCAGCAGCCACCTCTTCCCTGGGTCCACAGATACGCAGTATTTT
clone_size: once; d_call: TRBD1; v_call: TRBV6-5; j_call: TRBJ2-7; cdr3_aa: CASSFTGGAANEQYF; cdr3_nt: TGTGCCAGCAGTTTTACAGGGGGCGCAGCCAACGAGCAGTACTTC
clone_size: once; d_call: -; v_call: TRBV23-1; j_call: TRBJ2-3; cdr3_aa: CASSQAPLGGPSTDTQYF; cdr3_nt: TGCGCCAGCAGTCAAGCCCCTCTCGGCGGCCCTAGCACAGATACGCAGTATTTT
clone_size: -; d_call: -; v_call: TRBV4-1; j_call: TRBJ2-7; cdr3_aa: CASSHLHTPTYEQYF; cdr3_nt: TGCGCCAGCAGCCATCTGCACACCCCAACCTACGAGCAGTACTTC
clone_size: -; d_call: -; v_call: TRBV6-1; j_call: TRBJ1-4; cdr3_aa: CASSEARGDEKLFF; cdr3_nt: TGTGCCAGCAGTGAAGCCAGGGGAGATGAAAAACTGTTTTTT
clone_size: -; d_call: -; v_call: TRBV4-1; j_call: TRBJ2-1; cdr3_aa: CASSYYVFNEQFF; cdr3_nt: TGCGCCAGCAGTTATTACGTCTTCAATGAGCAGTTCTTC
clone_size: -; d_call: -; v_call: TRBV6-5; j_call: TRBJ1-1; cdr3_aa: CATDSHMNTEAFF; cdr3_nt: TGTGCCACCGATAGTCACATGAACACTGAAGCTTTCTTT
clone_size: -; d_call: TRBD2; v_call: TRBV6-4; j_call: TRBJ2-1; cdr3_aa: CASSVRGTSGSNEQFF; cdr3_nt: TGTGCCAGCAGTGTCCGGGGGACTAGCGGGAGCAATGAGCAGTTCTTC
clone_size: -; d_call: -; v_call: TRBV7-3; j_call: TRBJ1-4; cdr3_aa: CASSPTGAGNEKLFF; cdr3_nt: TGTGCCAGCAGCCCTACGGGGGCTGGGAATGAAAAACTGTTTTTT
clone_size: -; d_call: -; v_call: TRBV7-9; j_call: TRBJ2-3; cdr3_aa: CASSLGGATDTQYF; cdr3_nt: TGTGCCAGCAGCTTAGGGGGGGCAACAGATACGCAGTATTTT
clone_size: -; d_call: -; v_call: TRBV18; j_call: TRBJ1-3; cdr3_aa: CASSPSGSGNTIYF; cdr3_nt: TGTGCCAGCTCACCCAGTGGATCTGGAAACACCATATATTTT
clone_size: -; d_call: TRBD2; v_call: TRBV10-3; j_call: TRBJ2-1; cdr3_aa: CAISESGLDQQFF; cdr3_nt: TGTGCCATCAGTGAGTCGGGACTAGATCAACAGTTCTTC
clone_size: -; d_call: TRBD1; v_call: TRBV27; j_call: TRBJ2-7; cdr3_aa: CASSLRQGKTYEQYF; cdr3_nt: TGTGCCAGCAGCTTAAGACAGGGTAAAACCTACGAGCAGTACTTC
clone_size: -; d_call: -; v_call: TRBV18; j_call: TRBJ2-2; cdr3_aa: CASSPVANTGELFF; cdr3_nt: TGTGCCAGCTCACCGGTTGCGAACACCGGGGAGCTGTTTTTT
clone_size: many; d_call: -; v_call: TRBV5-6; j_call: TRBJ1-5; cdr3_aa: CASRLGSGASNQPQHF; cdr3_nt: TGTGCCAGCAGGCTTGGGTCGGGGGCGAGCAATCAGCCCCAGCATTTT
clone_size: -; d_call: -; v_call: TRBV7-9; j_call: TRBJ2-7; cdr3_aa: CASSKTATYEQYF; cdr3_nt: TGTGCCAGCAGCAAGACAGCTACCTACGAGCAGTACTTC
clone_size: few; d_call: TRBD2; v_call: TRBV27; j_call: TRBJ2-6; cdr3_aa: CASSWGGGANVLTF; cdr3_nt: TGTGCCAGCAGTTGGGGGGGTGGGGCCAACGTCCTGACTTTC
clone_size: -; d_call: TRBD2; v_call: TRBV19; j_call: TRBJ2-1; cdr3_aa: CASSAGLAHEQFF; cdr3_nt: TGTGCCAGTAGTGCGGGACTAGCACACGAGCAGTTCTTC
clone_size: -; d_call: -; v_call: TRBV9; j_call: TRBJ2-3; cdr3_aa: CASSVEGLVTDTQYF; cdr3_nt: TGTGCCAGCAGCGTAGAGGGGCTAGTAACAGATACGCAGTATTTT
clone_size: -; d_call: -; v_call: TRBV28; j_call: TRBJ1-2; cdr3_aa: CASSLTLSRGYTF; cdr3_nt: TGTGCCAGCAGTTTAACCCTCTCGAGGGGCTACACCTTC
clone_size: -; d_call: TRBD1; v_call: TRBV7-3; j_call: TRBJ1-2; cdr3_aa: CASSLQGKGGYTF; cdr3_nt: TGTGCCAGCAGCCTACAGGGGAAAGGAGGCTACACCTTC
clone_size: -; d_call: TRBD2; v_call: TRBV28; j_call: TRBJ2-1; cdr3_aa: CASSFSSGGSNEQFF; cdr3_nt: TGTGCCAGCAGTTTCTCTAGCGGAGGCTCGAATGAGCAGTTCTTC
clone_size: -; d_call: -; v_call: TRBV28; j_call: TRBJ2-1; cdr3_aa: CASSPVRSSYNEQFF; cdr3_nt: TGTGCCAGCAGTCCCGTAAGAAGCTCCTACAATGAGCAGTTCTTC
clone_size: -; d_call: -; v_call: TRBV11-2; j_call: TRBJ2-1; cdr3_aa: CASSLAASYNEQFF; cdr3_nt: TGTGCCAGCAGCTTAGCCGCGAGCTACAATGAGCAGTTCTTC
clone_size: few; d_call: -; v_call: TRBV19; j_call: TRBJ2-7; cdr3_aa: CASSFHVSYEQYF; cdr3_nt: TGTGCCAGTAGTTTTCATGTATCCTACGAGCAGTACTTC
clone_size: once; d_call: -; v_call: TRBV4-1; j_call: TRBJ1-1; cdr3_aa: CASSQVGEDTEAFF; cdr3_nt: TGCGCCAGCAGCCAAGTAGGGGAGGACACTGAAGCTTTCTTT
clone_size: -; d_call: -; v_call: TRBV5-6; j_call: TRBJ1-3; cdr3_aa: CASRTKGAGNTIYF; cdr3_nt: TGTGCCAGCAGGACCAAGGGAGCTGGAAACACCATATATTTT
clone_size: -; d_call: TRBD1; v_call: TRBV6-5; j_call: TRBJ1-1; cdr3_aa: CASSWGQENTEAFF; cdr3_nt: TGTGCCAGCAGTTGGGGACAGGAGAACACTGAAGCTTTCTTT
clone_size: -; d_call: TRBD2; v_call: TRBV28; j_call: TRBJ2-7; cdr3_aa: CASSPLAGGSYEQYF; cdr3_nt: TGTGCCAGCAGTCCACTAGCGGGAGGCTCCTACGAGCAGTACTTC
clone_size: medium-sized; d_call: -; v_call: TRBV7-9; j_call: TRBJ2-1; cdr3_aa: CASSPPRGSSPFYNEQFF; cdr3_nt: TGTGCCAGCAGCCCACCCCGGGGGTCTAGCCCATTCTACAATGAGCAGTTCTTC
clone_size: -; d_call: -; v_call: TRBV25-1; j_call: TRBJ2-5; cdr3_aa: CASGQETQYF; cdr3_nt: TGTGCCAGCGGACAAGAGACCCAGTACTTC
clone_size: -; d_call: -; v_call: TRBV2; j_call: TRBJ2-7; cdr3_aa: CASSEARTATISYEQYF; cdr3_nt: TGTGCCAGCAGTGAAGCGCGGACAGCTACGATTTCCTACGAGCAGTACTTC
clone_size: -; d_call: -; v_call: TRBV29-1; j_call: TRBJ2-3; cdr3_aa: CSVEGGLTDTQYF; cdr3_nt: TGCAGCGTTGAGGGCGGGTTGACAGATACGCAGTATTTT